This TCR beta chain emerged from a study of monozygotic twins with inflammatory bowel disease. The CDR3 covers 14 residues. Germline values: CDR1 LGHDT, CDR2 YNNKEL (reference sequence). TCRdb reprocessed the 5' RACE reads, keeping one entry per CDR3 protein, no DNA. The sample has over 150,000 distinct CDR3 sequences. The receptor's source is a human donor with ulcerative colitis or Crohn's disease, or a healthy co-twin of an affected twin (not recorded which). Sequencing used blood. The chain recombines TRBV3-1 with TRBJ2-7. CDR3: CASSQDPGSDEQYF.